The TCR beta chain under discussion was sequenced for a study of beta chain features in type 1 diabetes. Whole-study context: Over 85,000,000 sorted cells were examined across all samples.

On this clone: What it recognizes is unknown.

V gave up 4 bases and J gave up 6 bases, with 12 bases separating them. Germline CDR1 reads MNHNY; CDR2 reads SVGAGI (reference sequence). The CDR3 is 13 amino acids. Isolated RNA was reverse transcribed in full, so expressed TCRB transcripts were sequenced. The data were produced by immunoSEQ multiplex PCR, yet TCRdb's version contains in-frame clones alone and is incomplete. The sample holds a few hundred thousand clones, over 8.5% seen once. The study, taken as a whole, reports: A potential influence of HLA type upon TCRB rearrangement remained unresolved herein. Significant though moderate, a shortening of TCRB CDR3s appeared in all four CD4+ subsets of Type 1 diabetes patients. Type 1 diabetes patients showed fewer insertions and more deletions at VDJ junctions.

Sorted CD4+ subsets: naive, central memory, regulatory, stem cell-like memory (CD45RO/CCR7/CD25/CD127/CD95/CD27 panel). This clonotype originated in a man between 25 and 39 years old with type 1 diabetes. Sequenced sample: central memory CD4+ T cells from blood. The chain combines TRBV6-6 with TRBJ1-1; D gene ambiguous. CDR3 protein: CASSLTGTPEAFF. As DNA, the CDR3 is TGTGCCAGCAGTTTAACCGGTACTCCTGAAGCTTTCTTT.